The entry below gives a single TCR beta chain sequence along with its context. Its antigen is still unknown. Base qualities are not at hand, and no much larger clone is one base apart. The V and J ends are trimmed by 6 bases and 2 bases, leaving 14 bases between them. There are 15 amino acids in the CDR3, from cysteine to phenylalanine inclusive. Solely the CDR3 DNA is kept, with 45 bases framed from the first base. CDR1 and CDR2 are read off the germline V gene (reference sequence) as LNHDA and SQIVND. The time point label corresponds to: recipient (host-origin) PBMCs collected before allo-HCT. The data stem from a study of tissue T cells after allogeneic stem cell transplantation (dated by TCRdb to between 2020 and 2023). As for the study more broadly: Over a roughly three-year period, about seven adult allo-HCT recipients who had steroid-refractory GVHD were prospectively enrolled in a research-autopsy study. For viably preserved blood and marrow, CD3+ T cells were flow-sorted when cell numbers allowed, whereas DNA was extracted directly from smaller samples. Pre-transplant PBMCs were of recipient origin and were available from about five GVHD patients. Using research autopsies of patients with and without GVHD, plus mouse models of GVHD, the study profiled TCR beta repertoires across many tissues. The human arm was a prospective observational study without blinding or randomization. All GVHD patients had gastrointestinal GVHD and received several lines of GVHD-directed therapy; 4 or 5 also had skin involvement. Every GVHD patient received a graft from a donor; a handful of grafts were unmodified and three were CD34-selected to deplete T cells. Broad study findings and their caveats: A small and clinically heterogeneous patient cohort was studied, and sampling depth was acknowledged as a limitation. Within patients, how anatomically similar tissues were was a major factor shaping TCR repertoire composition, regardless of disease or transplant status. Which tissue TCRs were alloreactive or antigen-specific was not determined in the study, and some of the clones might have been host cells that persisted. Few T cell clones were found to be shared across patients, but shared repertoire signatures across patients were revealed in a tissue-specific fashion by motif-based clustering. In both patients and mice, T cells from blood and spleen covered only a limited part of the TCR repertoire found in tissues.

Libraries were built with the immunoSEQ multiplex PCR assay. TCRbeta CDR3 sequencing was done by Adaptive Biotechnologies at survey depth, reporting CDR3 sequences, V/J genes, productive frequency and template counts. Amplification of TCR beta CDR3 regions was performed from genomic DNA rather than from RNA. The study's own analysis went as follows. Jensen-Shannon divergence served to quantify pairwise repertoire overlap between tissues, with 0 meaning identical and 1 meaning complete divergence. Based on pairwise JSD values, tissues were grouped by single-linkage agglomerative hierarchical clustering, and the results were shown as dendrograms. GLIPH2 was applied to all patient samples using simulation_depth 1000, kmer_min_depth 3, and cdr3_length_cutoff 8, and only groups with more than two unique CDR3s were retained. A standardized tissue-overlap score extrapolated Jaccard GLIPH-group overlap across patients to a standard repertoire size of 1000 clones. Associations of diversity with clinical or experimental variables used linear mixed-effect models with tissue fixed effects and individual random effects. TCRdb mirrors the immuneACCESS table, restricted to in-frame sequences. Some clones are absent from its copies; in checked studies, under half trace to an unresolved V gene, and the reason for the others is unknown. D and trimming were read from the DNA, whereas the V and J calls and clone size are those reported in that table. The sample table lists roughly 42,000 clones, about nine tenths of them with a count of one. The ten most abundant clones make up 3.5% to 4% of the sample.

The sequence was collected from a woman aged 40-69 years who later had graft-versus-host disease after an allogeneic stem cell transplant. The chain was built from TRBV19 and TRBJ1-5, with the D gene too uncertain to name. This specimen consisted of blood, obtained before transplantation. The CDR3 protein: CASSPRGTGNQPQHF. The nucleotides are TGTGCCAGTAGCCCCCGGGGAACGGGCAATCAGCCCCAGCATTTT. When the CDR3 is completed using the reference TRBV19 and TRBJ1-5 genes on either side, the full variable domain is DGGITQSPKYLFRKEGQNVTLSCEQNLNHDAMYWYRQDPGQGLRLIYYSQIVNDFQKGDIAEGYSVSREKKESFPLTVTSAQKNPTAFYLCASSPRGTGNQPQHFGDGTRLSIL.